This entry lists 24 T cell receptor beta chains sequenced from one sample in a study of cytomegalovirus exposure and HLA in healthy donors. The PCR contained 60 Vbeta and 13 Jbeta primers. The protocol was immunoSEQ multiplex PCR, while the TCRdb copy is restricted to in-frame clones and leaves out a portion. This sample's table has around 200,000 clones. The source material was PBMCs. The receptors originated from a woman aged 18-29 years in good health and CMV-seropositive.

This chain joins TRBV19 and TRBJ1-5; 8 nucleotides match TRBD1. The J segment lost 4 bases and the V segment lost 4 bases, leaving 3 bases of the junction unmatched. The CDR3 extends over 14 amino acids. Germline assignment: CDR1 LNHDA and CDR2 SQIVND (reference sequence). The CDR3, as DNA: TGTGCCAGTAGTACGCAGGGGGCAAATCAGCCCCAGCATTTT. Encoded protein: CASSTQGANQPQHF.

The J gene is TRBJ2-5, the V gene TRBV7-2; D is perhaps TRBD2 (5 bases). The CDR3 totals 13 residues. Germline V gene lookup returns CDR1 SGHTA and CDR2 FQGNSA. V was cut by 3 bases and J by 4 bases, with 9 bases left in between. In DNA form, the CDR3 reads TGTGCCAGCAGCTTGGCGGCGGGAGAGACCCAGTACTTC. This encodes CASSLAAGETQYF.

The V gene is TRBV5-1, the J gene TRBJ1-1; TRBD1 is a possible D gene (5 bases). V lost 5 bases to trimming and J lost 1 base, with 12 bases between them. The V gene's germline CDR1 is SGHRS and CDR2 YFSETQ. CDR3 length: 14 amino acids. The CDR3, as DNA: TGCGCCAGCAGGCCTGCCAGGGAGAACACTGAAGCTTTCTTT. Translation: CASRPARENTEAFF.

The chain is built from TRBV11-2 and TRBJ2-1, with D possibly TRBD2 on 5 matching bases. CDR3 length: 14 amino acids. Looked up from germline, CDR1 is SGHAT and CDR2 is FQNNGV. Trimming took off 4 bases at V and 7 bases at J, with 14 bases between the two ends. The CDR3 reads CASSYTTSGNEQFF. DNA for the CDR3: TGTGCCAGCAGCTATACGACGTCGGGGAATGAGCAGTTCTTC.

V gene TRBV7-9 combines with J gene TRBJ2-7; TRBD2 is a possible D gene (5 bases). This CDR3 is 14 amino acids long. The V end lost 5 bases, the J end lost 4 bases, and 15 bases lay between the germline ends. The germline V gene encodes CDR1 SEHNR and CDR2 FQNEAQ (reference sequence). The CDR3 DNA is TGTGCCAGCAGCGCCCCAGAACGGGGTTACGAGCAGTACTTC. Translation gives CASSAPERGYEQYF.

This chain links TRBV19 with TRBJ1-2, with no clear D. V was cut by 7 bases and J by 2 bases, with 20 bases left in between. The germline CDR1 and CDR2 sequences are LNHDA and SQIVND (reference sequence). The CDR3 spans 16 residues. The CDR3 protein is CASTPRLRQPNYGYTF. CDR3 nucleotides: TGTGCCAGTACCCCTCGGTTGAGGCAGCCGAACTATGGCTACACCTTC.

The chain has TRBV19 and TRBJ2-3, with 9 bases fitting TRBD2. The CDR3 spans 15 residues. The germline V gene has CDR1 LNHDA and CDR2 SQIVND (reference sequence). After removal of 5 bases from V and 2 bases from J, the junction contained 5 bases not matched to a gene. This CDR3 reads CASSGLAGNTDTQYF. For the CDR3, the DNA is TGTGCCAGTAGTGGTCTAGCGGGGAACACAGATACGCAGTATTTT.

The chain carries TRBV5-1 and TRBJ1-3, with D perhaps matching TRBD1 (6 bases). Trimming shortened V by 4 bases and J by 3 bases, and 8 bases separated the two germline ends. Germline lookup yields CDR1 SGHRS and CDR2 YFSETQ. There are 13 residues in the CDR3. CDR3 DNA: TGCGCCAGCAGCCGGGACAATGGAAACACCATATATTTT. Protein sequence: CASSRDNGNTIYF.

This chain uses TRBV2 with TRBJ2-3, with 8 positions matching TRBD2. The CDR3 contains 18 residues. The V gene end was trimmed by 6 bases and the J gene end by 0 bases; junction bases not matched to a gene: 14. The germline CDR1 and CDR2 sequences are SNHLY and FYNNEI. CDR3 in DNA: TGTGCCAGCAGCCTACCAGGGGAGCGGGGGTTGAGCACAGATACGCAGTATTTT. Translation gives CASSLPGERGLSTDTQYF.

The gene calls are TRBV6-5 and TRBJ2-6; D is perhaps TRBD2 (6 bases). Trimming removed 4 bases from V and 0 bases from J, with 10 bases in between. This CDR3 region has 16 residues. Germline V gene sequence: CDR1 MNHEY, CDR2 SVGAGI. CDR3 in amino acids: CASSWDGSSGANVLTF. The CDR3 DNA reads TGTGCCAGCAGTTGGGACGGGAGCTCTGGGGCCAACGTCCTGACTTTC.

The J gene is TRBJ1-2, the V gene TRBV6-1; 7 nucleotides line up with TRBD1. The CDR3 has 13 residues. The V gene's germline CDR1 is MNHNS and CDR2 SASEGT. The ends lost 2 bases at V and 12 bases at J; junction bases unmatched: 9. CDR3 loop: CASSERQGIIDTF. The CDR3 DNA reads TGTGCCAGCAGTGAACGACAGGGTATTATCGACACCTTC.

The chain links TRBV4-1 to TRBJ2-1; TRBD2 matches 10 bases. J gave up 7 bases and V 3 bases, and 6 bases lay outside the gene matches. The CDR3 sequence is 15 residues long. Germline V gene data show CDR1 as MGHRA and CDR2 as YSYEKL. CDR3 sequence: CASSHLAGVKNEQFF. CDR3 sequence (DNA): TGCGCCAGCAGCCACCTAGCGGGAGTAAAGAATGAGCAGTTCTTC.

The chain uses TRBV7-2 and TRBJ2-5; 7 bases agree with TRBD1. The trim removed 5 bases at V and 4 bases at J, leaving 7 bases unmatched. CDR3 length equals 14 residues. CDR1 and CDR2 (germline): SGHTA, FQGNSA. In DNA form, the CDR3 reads TGTGCCAGCAGCCAGCCGGGACAGCTAGAGACCCAGTACTTC. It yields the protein CASSQPGQLETQYF.

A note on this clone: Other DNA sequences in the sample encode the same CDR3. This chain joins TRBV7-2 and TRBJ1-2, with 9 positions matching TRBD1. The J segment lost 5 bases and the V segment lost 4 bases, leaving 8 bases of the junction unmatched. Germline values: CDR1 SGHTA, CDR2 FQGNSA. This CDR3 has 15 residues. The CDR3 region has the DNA TGTGCCAGCAGCTCCAGAACAGGGGGCGCGTATGGCTACACCTTC. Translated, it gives CASSSRTGGAYGYTF.

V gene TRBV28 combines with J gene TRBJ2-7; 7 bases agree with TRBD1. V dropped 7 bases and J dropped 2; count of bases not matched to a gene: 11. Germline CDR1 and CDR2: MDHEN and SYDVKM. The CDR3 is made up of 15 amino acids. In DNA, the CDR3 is TGTGCCAGCACCCCTCCCTTCCAGGGGGCCTACGAGCAGTACTTC. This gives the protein CASTPPFQGAYEQYF.

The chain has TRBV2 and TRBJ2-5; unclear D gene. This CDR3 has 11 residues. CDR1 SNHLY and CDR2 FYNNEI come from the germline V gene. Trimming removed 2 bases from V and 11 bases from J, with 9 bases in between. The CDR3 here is CASSEIREQYF. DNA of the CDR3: TGTGCCAGCAGTGAAATCCGTGAGCAGTACTTC.

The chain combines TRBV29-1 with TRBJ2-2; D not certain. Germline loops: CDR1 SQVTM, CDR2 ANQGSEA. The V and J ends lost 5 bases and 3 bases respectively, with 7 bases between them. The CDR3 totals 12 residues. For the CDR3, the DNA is TGCAGCGTTTCAACGGACACCGGGGAGCTGTTTTTT. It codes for CSVSTDTGELFF.

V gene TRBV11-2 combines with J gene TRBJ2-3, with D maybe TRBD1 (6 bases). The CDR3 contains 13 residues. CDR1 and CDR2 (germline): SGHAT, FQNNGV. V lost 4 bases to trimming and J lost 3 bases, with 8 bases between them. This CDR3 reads CASSWGQTDTQYF. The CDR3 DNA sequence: TGTGCCAGCAGCTGGGGACAAACAGATACGCAGTATTTT.

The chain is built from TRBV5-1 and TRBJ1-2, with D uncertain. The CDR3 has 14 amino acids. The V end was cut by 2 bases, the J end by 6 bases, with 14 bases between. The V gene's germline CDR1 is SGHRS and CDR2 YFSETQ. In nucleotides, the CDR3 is TGCGCCAGCAGCTTTAGCCCCACGTCGGATGGCTACACCTTC. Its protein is CASSFSPTSDGYTF.

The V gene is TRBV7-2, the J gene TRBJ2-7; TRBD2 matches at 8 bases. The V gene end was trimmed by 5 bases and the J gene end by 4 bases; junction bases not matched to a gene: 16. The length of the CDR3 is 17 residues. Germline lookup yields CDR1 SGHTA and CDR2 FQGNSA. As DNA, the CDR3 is TGTGCCAGCAGCCTCCCCGAATGGAGCGGGGGCGCGTACGAGCAGTACTTC. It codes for CASSLPEWSGGAYEQYF.

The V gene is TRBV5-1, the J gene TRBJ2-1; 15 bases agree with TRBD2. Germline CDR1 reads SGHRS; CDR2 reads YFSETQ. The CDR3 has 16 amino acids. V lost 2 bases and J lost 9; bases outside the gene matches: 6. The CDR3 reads CASSFLGLAGGGEQFF. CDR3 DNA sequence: TGCGCCAGCAGCTTCCTGGGACTAGCGGGAGGAGGTGAGCAGTTCTTC.

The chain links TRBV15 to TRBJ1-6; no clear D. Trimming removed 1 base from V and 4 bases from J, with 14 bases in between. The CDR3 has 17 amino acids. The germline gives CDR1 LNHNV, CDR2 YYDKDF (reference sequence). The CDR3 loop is CATSRGRLLLYNSPLHF. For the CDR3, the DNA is TGTGCCACCAGCAGAGGTAGACTGCTACTATATAATTCACCCCTCCACTTT.

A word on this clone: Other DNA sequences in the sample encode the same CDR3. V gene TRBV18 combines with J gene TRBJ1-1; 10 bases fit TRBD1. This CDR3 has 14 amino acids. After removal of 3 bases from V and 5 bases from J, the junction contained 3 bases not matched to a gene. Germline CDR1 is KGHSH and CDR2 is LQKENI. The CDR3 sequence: CASSPGQGRTEAFF. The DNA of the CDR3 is TGTGCCAGCTCACCGGGACAGGGGCGGACTGAAGCTTTCTTT.

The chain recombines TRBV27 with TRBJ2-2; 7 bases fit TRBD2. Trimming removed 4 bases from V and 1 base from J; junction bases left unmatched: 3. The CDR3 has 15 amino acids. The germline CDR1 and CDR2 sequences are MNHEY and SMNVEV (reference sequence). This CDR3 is CASSSSGMNTGELFF. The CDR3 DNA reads TGTGCCAGCAGTTCGAGCGGGATGAACACCGGGGAGCTGTTTTTT.